This T cell receptor beta chain was sequenced in a study of T cells in lung cancer brain metastases. As for the study in general: Tobacco use history was present in most of the 20 patients, median roughly 40 pack-years. Nine tenths of the roughly 20 patients had no interval therapy between resections. Study-wide points: Effects of preoperative corticosteroids on T cell infiltration in brain metastases could not be controlled.

On this clone itself: Its antigen is not known.

Patients had resection for synchronous oligometastatic disease or delayed recurrence of a solitary brain metastasis. The table came from immunoSEQ multiplex PCR; TCRdb's copy has only in-frame clones and leaves some out. The sample shows under 2,000 clones, 85% to 90% of them seen only once. Trimming cost V 0 bases and J 4 bases, with 5 bases left between them. Germline V gives CDR1 SGHTA, CDR2 FQGNSA. This CDR3 has 13 residues. The sample taken for sequencing was tumor tissue from a brain metastasis. This clonotype originated in a man between 60 and 70 years old with non-small cell lung cancer that had spread to the brain. The V call is TRBV7-2, the J call TRBJ2-3; D is uncertain. The CDR3 coding sequence is TGTGCCAGCAGCTTAGCGGGCGCAGATACGCAGTATTTT. Translating gives CASSLAGADTQYF.